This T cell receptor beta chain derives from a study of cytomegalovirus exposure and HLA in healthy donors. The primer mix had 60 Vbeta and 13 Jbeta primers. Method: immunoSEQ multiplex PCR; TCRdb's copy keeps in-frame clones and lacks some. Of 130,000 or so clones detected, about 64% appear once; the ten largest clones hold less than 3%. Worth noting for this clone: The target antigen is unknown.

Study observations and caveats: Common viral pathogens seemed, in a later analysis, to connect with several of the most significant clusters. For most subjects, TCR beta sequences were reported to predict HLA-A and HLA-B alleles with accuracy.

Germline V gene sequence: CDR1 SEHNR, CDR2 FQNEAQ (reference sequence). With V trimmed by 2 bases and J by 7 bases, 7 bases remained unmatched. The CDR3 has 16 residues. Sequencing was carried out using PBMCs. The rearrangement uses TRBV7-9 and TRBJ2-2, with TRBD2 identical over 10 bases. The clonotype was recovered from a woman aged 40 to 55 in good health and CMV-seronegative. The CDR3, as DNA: TGTGCCAGCAGCTTAATGGGACTAGCGTTCGGCGGGGAGCTGTTTTTT. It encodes CASSLMGLAFGGELFF.